This record concerns one T cell receptor (beta chain) sequence. The specificity of this receptor is unknown. No much larger clone is present one base from it, and per-base qualities are unavailable. The time point label corresponds to: about 28 days (+/-7) after the second vaccine dose. AZD1222 recipients given second doses at about 4 weeks or at about 12 weeks were pooled, since spike-specific TCR depth and breadth were not found to differ between the two schedules. The vaccinee samples were drawn from two UK trials, COV001 and COV002, one of which was a single-blind randomized controlled phase 2/3 trial testing AZD1222 (ChAdOx1 nCoV-19) in healthy adults. For TCRbeta chain sequencing, PBMC samples from trial participants were taken at day 0 and at day 28 after the second dose. The source of the sample is a study of T cell responses to AZD1222 COVID-19 vaccine (dated by TCRdb to the early 2020s). About the study as a whole: TCR sequencing was performed for roughly 240 trial participants, of whom about 200 were given two doses of AZD1222 and around 25 were given two doses of MenACWY control vaccine. Trial participants were enrolled into age subgroups of 18-55, 56-69 and 70-plus years, which contained 148, 28 and 57 TCR-sequenced participants, respectively.

Points the paper makes about the study in general: Participants were mostly white British, with more females than males. The authors suggested clonal diversity may have been underestimated. After two AZD1222 doses, spike-specific TCR breadth and depth were significantly higher than at day 0 and than in MenACWY recipients. The vaccine-associated CD4 TCRs covered the entire spike protein, and the dominant responses fell in regions 160-218 and 743-854. Only five or six AZD1222 recipients were SARS-CoV-2 seropositive at baseline, limiting conclusions about previously exposed vaccinees. Reportedly, almost half of the unique spike-specific TCRs recognized epitopes lying outside the regions that are mutated in the B.1.351 and B.1.1.7 variants. In the small 56-69-year group, the increase in depth fell short of significance, most likely because of low power. No day 14 peak-response samples were available, so repertoires were characterized only after the peak T cell response.

CDR3 length: 14 amino acids, cysteine to phenylalanine. Only the CDR3 DNA is retained, 42 bases long and in frame from the first base. The V end gives up 7 bases and the J end 5 bases, leaving 4 bases in the junction not matched to a gene. Reading the germline V gene (reference sequence) gives CDR1 LGHDT and CDR2 YNNKEL. The CDR3 regions of human TCRbeta chains were analyzed by immunosequencing. The published analysis was carried out like this. Repertoire TCRs were checked for matches against a reference library of SARS-CoV-2-specific TCRs that had been generated using the MIRA antigen-specificity platform. Breadth was defined as the fraction of unique TCRs that were SARS-CoV-2-associated, and depth was defined as the fraction of total T cells that were SARS-CoV-2-associated. Using the MIRA data, every spike-specific TCR was mapped to the spike region that the TCR reacted to and assigned to either a CD4 or a CD8 class. Log10-transformed breadth and depth values were compared by one-way ANOVA with Sidak's multiple comparisons tests. Not all clones reach the TCRdb copy of this immuneACCESS table, which keeps in-frame sequences only. Checked studies attribute under half of the gap to unresolved V genes and leave the rest unexplained. The V and J calls and the clone size are those of that table, but D and trimming were determined from the DNA. The sample has around 150,000 clones on record, 92% of them singletons. The ten largest clones capture 3% to 4.5% of the sample.

The sequencing here drew on peripheral blood, taken 28 days after the second AZD1222 dose. This clonotype was obtained from an adult who received the AZD1222 COVID-19 vaccine. The sequence links TRBV3-1 (or the pseudogene TRBV3-2) to TRBJ2-2; the central 10 bases match TRBD2. The DNA reads TGTGCCAGCACCGAACTAGCGGGGACCGGGGAGCTGTTTTTT. This gives the protein CASTELAGTGELFF.